This T cell receptor (beta chain) was captured in a study of technical replicates of blood from a few donors. Trimming at V came to 5 bases and at J to 9 bases, leaving 13 bases not matched to a gene. There are 15 residues in the CDR3. Germline V gives CDR1 MRHNA, CDR2 SNTAGT. Sequenced by immunoSEQ multiplex PCR; TCRdb stores in-frame clones only, minus some. The data hold under 100,000 clones, with 96% observed a single time. The gene calls are TRBV6-4 and TRBJ2-1, with TRBD2 identical over 7 bases. This TCR was sampled from a human donor in good health. The sequencing input was T cells isolated from PBMCs. CDR3 DNA sequence: TGTGCCAGCAGTCCCGAGGGCGGGAGAGTGGGTGAGCAGTTCTTC. Translated, it gives CASSPEGGRVGEQFF.